A single sample is the source of the 30 T cell receptor beta chains below, sequenced in a study of early T cells in non-severe SARS-CoV-2 infection. TCRdb used MiXCR to reprocess the 5' RACE reads, holding one entry per CDR3 protein. The sample carries 68,000 or so distinct CDR3 sequences, 11% recorded once. The sequencing input was whole blood. All receptors come from an adult who was a healthcare worker with PCR-confirmed SARS-CoV-2 infection or an uninfected control (not recorded which).

Ten or more counts support this clonotype. The chain has TRBV18 and TRBJ1-1; TRBD1 is a possible D gene (5 bases). V was clipped by 3 bases and J by 3 bases, with 14 bases between them. The CDR3 covers 15 residues. CDR1 and CDR2 (germline): KGHSH, LQKENI. For the CDR3, the DNA is TGTGCCAGCTCACCCCCCCGCCCGGGGGACACTGAAGCTTTCTTT. Amino acids: CASSPPRPGDTEAFF.

The sample holds many counts of this clonotype. For the CDR3, the DNA is TGTGCCTGGAGTGTACTTTGGCAGGGCACCGGGGAGCTGTTTTTT. Its translation is CAWSVLWQGTGELFF. The V gene is TRBV30, the J gene TRBJ2-2; D might be TRBD1 (5 bases). The V end was cut by 0 bases, the J end by 4 bases, with 12 bases between. Germline V lookup: CDR1 GTSNPN, CDR2 SVGIG (reference sequence). CDR3 length equals 15 residues.

At least ten counts were recorded for this clonotype. V gene TRBV28 combines with J gene TRBJ2-7; weak D call: TRBD1 (6 bases). V was cut by 5 bases and J by 6 bases, with 11 bases left in between. The germline V gene encodes CDR1 MDHEN and CDR2 SYDVKM. The CDR3 sequence is 12 residues long. The CDR3 coding sequence is TGTGCCAGCAGTCAACAGGGCACCGAGCAGTACTTC. Protein sequence: CASSQQGTEQYF.

This clonotype was recorded many times. The chain couples TRBV12-3 or TRBV12-4 to TRBJ1-1, with D perhaps TRBD1 (5 bases). Trimming left V 6 bases short and J 2 bases short, with 16 bases between. The CDR3 is made up of 15 amino acids. CDR3 amino acids: CASSINTGFNTEAFF. Here the CDR3 DNA reads TGTGCCAGCAGCATCAATACAGGTTTCAACACTGAAGCTTTCTTT.

CDR3 sequence (DNA): TGCGCCAGCAGCCAAGAGGGGACGGGGGAGACCCAGTACTTC. Its protein is CASSQEGTGETQYF. The rearrangement links TRBV4-3 to TRBJ2-5; D could derive from TRBD1 or TRBD2 (5 bases each). Per germline, CDR1 LGHNA and CDR2 YSLEER. V lost 0 bases to trimming and J lost 5 bases, with 10 bases between them. The CDR3 runs to 14 residues.

This clonotype showed up just a few times. V gene TRBV13 combines with J gene TRBJ2-7; TRBD1 matches 11 bases. The germline V gene encodes CDR1 PRHDT and CDR2 FYEKMQ (reference sequence). V lost 5 bases and J lost 5; bases outside the gene matches: 8. CDR3 length equals 15 residues. CDR3 residues: CASSRQDRGRDEQYF. The CDR3 nucleotides read TGTGCCAGCAGCCGTCAGGACAGGGGGCGGGACGAGCAGTACTTC. Looking up the rest from reference TRBV13 and TRBJ2-7 gives the full variable domain: AAGVIQSPRHLIKEKRETATLKCYPIPRHDTVYWYQQGPGQDPQFLISFYEKMQSDKGSIPDRFSAQQFSDYHSELNMSSLELGDSALYFCASSRQDRGRDEQYFGPGTRLTVT.

This clonotype has only a few counts. The chain combines TRBV7-9 with TRBJ2-2, with 7 bases identical to TRBD2. This CDR3 comprises 15 residues. J lost 2 bases, V lost 5 bases, and 5 bases had no gene match. Germline CDR1 SEHNR, CDR2 FQNEAQ (reference sequence). The CDR3 DNA sequence: TGTGCCAGCAGCGCCAGCGGGACTAACACCGGGGAGCTGTTTTTT. It translates to CASSASGTNTGELFF.

J is TRBJ2-1 and V is TRBV28; 12 positions agree with TRBD2. V gave up 6 bases and J gave up 4 bases; unmatched junction bases: 4. The CDR3 spans 15 residues. Germline-derived CDR1 and CDR2 are MDHEN and SYDVKM. CDR3 protein: CASRETSGRYNEQFF. The DNA for the CDR3 is TGTGCCAGCAGGGAAACTAGCGGGAGGTACAATGAGCAGTTCTTC.

This clonotype was observed a handful of times. V is TRBV6-6 and J is TRBJ1-5; D is possibly TRBD1 (6 bases). Trimming took off 6 bases at V and 0 bases at J, with 12 bases between the two ends. This CDR3 has 15 residues. Per the germline V gene, CDR1 is MNHNY and CDR2 is SVGAGI (reference sequence). The CDR3 DNA reads as TGTGCCAGCAGCTATGCAGGGGATAGCAATCAGCCCCAGCATTTT. Encoded protein: CASSYAGDSNQPQHF.

This clonotype showed up just a few times. The chain recombines TRBV2 with TRBJ2-1; a possible D gene is TRBD1 (5 bases). The germline gives CDR1 SNHLY, CDR2 FYNNEI. CDR3 length: 14 residues. Trimming left V 2 bases short and J 8 bases short, with 13 bases between. The CDR3 protein is CASSEQGSIDEQFF. The CDR3 coding sequence is TGTGCCAGCAGTGAACAGGGTAGCATCGATGAGCAGTTCTTC.

In its sample, this clonotype was seen a few times. The gene calls are TRBV30 and TRBJ2-1, with a tentative D call TRBD2 (5 bases). Germline V gives CDR1 GTSNPN, CDR2 SVGIG (reference sequence). V lost 0 bases to trimming and J lost 8 bases, with 14 bases between them. This CDR3 spans 14 amino acids. The CDR3 DNA sequence: TGTGCCTGGAGTGTTCGAGGGAGCATGGATGAGCAGTTCTTC. Residues: CAWSVRGSMDEQFF.

Many counts were recorded for this clonotype. The rearrangement links TRBV5-6 to TRBJ2-1; a weak D match, TRBD1 (5 bases). V shed 1 base and J shed 12 bases, with 17 bases lying between them. CDR3 length: 14 amino acids. In germline, CDR1 is SGHDT, CDR2 YYEEEE. CDR3 nucleotide sequence: TGTGCCAGCAGCTTGTCCAGGGAACCTTGGGGGCAGTTCTTC. It is translated as CASSLSREPWGQFF. The variable domain in full, with the rest retrieved from reference TRBV5-6 and TRBJ2-1, is DAGVTQSPTHLIKTRGQQVTLRCSPKSGHDTVSWYQQALGQGPQFIFQYYEEEERQRGNFPDRFSGHQFPNYSSELNVNALLLGDSALYLCASSLSREPWGQFFGPGTRLTVL.

The chain links TRBV12-3 or TRBV12-4 to TRBJ2-1; D remains unclear. The CDR3 length is 12 residues. V gave up 5 bases and J gave up 10 bases, with 12 bases separating them. CDR3 sequence: CASSPGPQEQFF. The CDR3 coding sequence is TGTGCCAGCAGTCCTGGGCCCCAGGAGCAGTTCTTC.

Worth noting for this clonotype: The CDR3 does not close with the conserved phenylalanine or tryptophan, likely indicating a read error. V gene TRBV12-3 or TRBV12-4 combines with J gene TRBJ2-2; D may correspond to TRBD1 or TRBD2 (6 bases each). V lost 3 bases to trimming and J lost 12 bases, with 14 bases between them. CDR3 length: 13 residues. CDR3 amino acids: CASSFGAGHQLFS. The CDR3 DNA follows: TGTGCCAGCAGTTTCGGCGCGGGACACCAGCTGTTTTCT.

This clonotype was detected ten times or more. The chain carries TRBV20-1 and TRBJ2-1; D is possibly TRBD2 (5 bases). V was clipped by 3 bases and J by 0 bases, with 9 bases between them. From germline, CDR1 is DFQATT and CDR2 SNEGSKA (reference sequence). CDR3 length: 14 amino acids. The CDR3 region is CSASSGYSYNEQFF. In DNA, the CDR3 is TGCAGTGCTAGCAGCGGCTACTCCTACAATGAGCAGTTCTTC.

Many counts were recorded for this clonotype. The chain couples TRBV4-1 to TRBJ1-5, with D hard to call. Looked up from germline, CDR1 is MGHRA and CDR2 is YSYEKL. The CDR3 spans 16 residues. V lost 2 bases to trimming and J lost 3 bases, with 14 bases between them. CDR3 in amino acids: CASSQSAGQANQPQHF. The DNA of the CDR3 is TGCGCCAGCAGCCAAAGTGCTGGGCAGGCCAATCAGCCCCAGCATTTT.

This clonotype was observed a handful of times. The rearrangement joins TRBV28 to TRBJ2-7; TRBD1 aligns across 7 bases. Per the germline V gene, CDR1 is MDHEN and CDR2 is SYDVKM. The CDR3 covers 12 residues. After removal of 9 bases from V and 3 bases from J, the junction contained 5 bases not matched to a gene. Here the CDR3 DNA reads TGTGCCAGTGGACAGGATAACTACGAGCAGTACTTC. It specifies CASGQDNYEQYF. Drawing the rest from reference TRBV28 and TRBJ2-7, the complete variable domain is DVKVTQSSRYLVKRTGEKVFLECVQDMDHENMFWYRQDPGLGLRLIYFSYDVKMKEKGDIPEGYSVSREKKERFSLILESASTNQTSMYLCASGQDNYEQYFGPGTRLTVT.

This clonotype appeared a few times. The rearrangement links TRBV11-2 to TRBJ2-3; 8 nucleotides align to TRBD2. Germline CDR1 reads SGHAT; CDR2 reads FQNNGV. V shed 5 bases, J shed 4 bases, and the junction held 5 bases outside the gene matches. The CDR3 has 14 residues. The CDR3 sequence is CASSLPAGADTQYF. CDR3 DNA: TGTGCCAGCAGCCTGCCAGCGGGAGCAGATACGCAGTATTTT.

This clonotype showed up many times. Germline is not matched at one junction end, which may reflect a read error. V gene TRBV28 combines with J gene TRBJ1-5; TRBD1 matches 7 bases. From germline, CDR1 is MDHEN and CDR2 SYDVKM. There are 11 residues in the CDR3. In DNA form, the CDR3 reads TGTGCCAGCAGTTTAGGGACAGCCAGATATTTT. Translation: CASSLGTARYF.

This clonotype has just a few counts. The chain joins TRBV19 to TRBJ2-1; TRBD2 is a possible D gene (6 bases). Looked up from germline, CDR1 is LNHDA and CDR2 is SQIVND (reference sequence). This CDR3 has 13 residues. The V and J ends lost 5 bases and 10 bases respectively, with 15 bases between them. The CDR3 is CASSYTGGNEQFF. The CDR3 nucleotides read TGTGCCAGTAGTTATACCGGCGGGAACGAGCAGTTCTTC.

CDR3 sequence reads: CSASPLARRYNEQFF. The CDR3 DNA reads as TGCAGTGCTAGCCCCCTAGCGAGACGATACAATGAGCAGTTCTTC. This rearrangement joins TRBV20-1 to TRBJ2-1; possible D gene TRBD2, 6 bases. Germline CDR1 and CDR2: DFQATT and SNEGSKA (reference sequence). The V end was cut by 3 bases, the J end by 4 bases, with 16 bases between. The CDR3 is 15 residues long.

The sample holds many counts of this clonotype. The genes are TRBV15 and TRBJ2-3; weak D call: TRBD1 (5 bases). V lost 0 bases, J lost 6 bases, and 10 bases lay in between. This CDR3 spans 14 amino acids. In germline, CDR1 is LNHNV, CDR2 YYDKDF (reference sequence). CDR3 sequence (DNA): TGTGCCACCAGCAGAGACAGGGAAGCCGATACGCAGTATTTT. The encoded protein is CATSRDREADTQYF.

The gene calls are TRBV28 and TRBJ2-5; D ambiguous. Germline V CDR1 and CDR2: MDHEN, SYDVKM. Trimming shortened V by 2 bases and J by 7 bases, and 5 bases separated the two germline ends. This CDR3 has 11 amino acids. The CDR3 coding sequence is TGTGCCAGCAGTTTAATTGGGACCCAGTACTTC. Translation gives CASSLIGTQYF. The variable domain in full, with the rest retrieved from reference TRBV28 and TRBJ2-5, is DVKVTQSSRYLVKRTGEKVFLECVQDMDHENMFWYRQDPGLGLRLIYFSYDVKMKEKGDIPEGYSVSREKKERFSLILESASTNQTSMYLCASSLIGTQYFGPGTRLLVL.

The chain combines TRBV20-1 with TRBJ2-7, with TRBD2 matching over 8 bases. CDR1 is DFQATT and CDR2 is SNEGSKA in the germline V gene (reference sequence). This CDR3 spans 16 amino acids. Trimming removed 3 bases from V and 4 bases from J; junction bases left unmatched: 14. The CDR3 nucleotides read TGCAGTGCTAGCCCCGGGCGGGGACTAGGTTCGTACGAGCAGTACTTC. Its protein product is CSASPGRGLGSYEQYF.

This clonotype was observed many times. The rearrangement joins TRBV27 to TRBJ2-3; D not certain. This CDR3 has 16 residues. Germline V gene data show CDR1 as MNHEY and CDR2 as SMNVEV (reference sequence). V lost 5 bases and J lost 7, with 22 bases in between. The CDR3 protein is CASSPYKDPIINTQYF. CDR3 DNA: TGTGCCAGCAGTCCCTACAAGGACCCGATAATAAATACGCAGTATTTT.

V is TRBV6-1 and J is TRBJ2-5; 8 nucleotides match TRBD1. Germline CDR1 MNHNS, CDR2 SASEGT. J gave up 5 bases and V 10 bases, and 9 bases lay outside the gene matches. This CDR3 spans 13 amino acids. This CDR3 reads CATIRGHRETQYF. The CDR3 coding sequence is TGTGCCACCATCAGGGGGCATCGGGAGACCCAGTACTTC.

This clonotype was detected ten times or more. The V and J genes are TRBV5-4 and TRBJ2-2; the match to TRBD2 covers 7 bases. This CDR3 is 17 amino acids long. Per the germline V gene, CDR1 is SGHNT and CDR2 is YYREEE (reference sequence). V lost 4 bases and J lost 1; bases outside the gene matches: 10. The DNA of the CDR3 is TGTGCCAGCAGCCTCGGTTCGTCGGGGGGGAACACCGGGGAGCTGTTTTTT. This encodes CASSLGSSGGNTGELFF. The variable domain in full, completed from reference TRBV5-4 and TRBJ2-2, reads ETGVTQSPTHLIKTRGQQVTLRCSSQSGHNTVSWYQQALGQGPQFIFQYYREEENGRGNFPPRFSGLQFPNYSSELNVNALELDDSALYLCASSLGSSGGNTGELFFGEGSRLTVL.

This clonotype was detected only a few times. In nucleotides, the CDR3 is TGTGCCATCAGTGGGGAGCAGCCGAACACCGGGGAGCTGTTTTTT. This sequence encodes CAISGEQPNTGELFF. This chain links TRBV10-3 with TRBJ2-2; tentatively, D is TRBD2 (5 bases). Trimming stripped 4 bases from V and 0 bases from J, with 9 bases between. This CDR3 is 15 amino acids long. Germline CDR1 ENHRY, CDR2 SYGVKD.

By share, this clonotype ranks as medium-sized. The chain recombines TRBV11-2 with TRBJ2-3, with D unresolved. CDR1 SGHAT and CDR2 FQNNGV come from the germline V gene. The CDR3 has 11 residues. Trimming took off 1 base at V and 5 bases at J, with 1 base between the two ends. CDR3 sequence: CASSLGDTQYF. The CDR3 DNA reads TGTGCCAGCAGCTTAGGAGATACGCAGTATTTT.

The V call is TRBV19, the J call TRBJ2-2; D is perhaps TRBD1 or TRBD2 (5 bases each). Germline lookup yields CDR1 LNHDA and CDR2 SQIVND (reference sequence). There are 17 residues in the CDR3. Trimming removed 3 bases from V and 4 bases from J, with 18 bases in between. The CDR3 loop is CASSIKHGTIVTGELFF. The CDR3 DNA reads as TGTGCCAGTAGTATTAAGCACGGGACGATTGTCACCGGGGAGCTGTTTTTT.